This is a list of T cell receptor beta chains from one sample in a study of T cell repertoires in cytomegalovirus infection. Each CDR3 protein gets one entry after TCRdb re-called the reads with MiXCR. The repertoire consists of more than 500,000 distinct CDR3 sequences, with approximately 15% occurring once and the leading ten covering more than 20%. Input material: CD8+ T cells from PBMCs. The receptors shown here come from a human donor in good health (CMV status not recorded). Some clones in this sample may be carry-over from other donors' samples. CDR3s include the opening cysteine and the closing phenylalanine or tryptophan. Fields, in order: J gene, D gene, V gene, clone size, CDR3 protein, CDR3 DNA. A D gene is named only where the DNA matches it firmly. Some rows mark clone size as missing; the rest say once, few, many or name a class of expanded clone.

>TRBJ2-7|-|TRBV7-9|many
CASSPTYHEQYF
TGTGCCAGCAGCCCAACATACCACGAGCAGTACTTC
>TRBJ2-1|-|TRBV12-5|many
CASLSGADYNEQFF
TGTGCTAGCCTTTCGGGAGCGGACTACAATGAGCAGTTCTTC
>TRBJ2-5|TRBD1|TRBV27|-
CSRSPSTGELVWETQYF
TGTTCCAGAAGTCCTTCGACAGGGGAATTAGTATGGGAGACCCAGTACTTC
>TRBJ2-7|-|TRBV3-1|few
CASSQGWGAAYEQYF
TGTGCCAGCAGCCAGGGGTGGGGGGCGGCCTACGAGCAGTACTTC
>TRBJ2-7|-|TRBV5-1|few
CASSLEQRSYEQYF
TGCGCCAGCAGCTTGGAGCAGCGTTCCTACGAGCAGTACTTC
>TRBJ2-1|-|TRBV30|-
CACSHNEQFF
TGTGCCTGTAGTCACAATGAGCAGTTCTTC
>TRBJ2-1|-|TRBV12-3/TRBV12-4|few
CASVHHSYNEQFF
TGTGCCAGCGTCCACCACTCCTACAATGAGCAGTTCTTC
>TRBJ2-7|TRBD2|TRBV6-1|many
CASSPNLAGQSYEQYF
TGTGCCAGCAGTCCCAATCTAGCGGGACAGAGCTACGAGCAGTACTTC
>TRBJ2-7|TRBD2|TRBV14|-
CASSQVLAGSSYEQYF
TGTGCCAGCAGCCAAGTACTAGCGGGGAGCTCCTACGAGCAGTACTTC
>TRBJ2-7|TRBD2|TRBV7-9|many
CASSSLGGGREQYF
TGTGCCAGCAGCTCACTCGGGGGGGGCAGGGAGCAGTACTTC
>TRBJ2-5|-|TRBV7-3|-
CASSLTGYETQYF
TGTGCCAGCAGCTTAACGGGTTACGAGACCCAGTACTTC
>TRBJ2-7|-|TRBV11-2|many
CASSSRQREQYF
TGTGCCAGCAGCTCCCGACAGCGCGAGCAGTACTTC